A selection of T cell receptor beta chains follows, all from one sample in a study of blood T cell repertoires in COVID-19. Profiled with immunoSEQ multiplex PCR; TCRdb holds only in-frame clones, not every one. The data contain about 61,000 clones, about 78% of them seen just once; the ten biggest clones take up approximately 21%. The sample taken for sequencing was peripheral blood. Receptor source: a man older than 75 with active or convalescent COVID-19. CDR3s leave out the opening cysteine and the closing phenylalanine or tryptophan. D genes are given only for firm matches.

TRBJ1-6	.	TRBV5-6	ASSHLTDPRGTSSPLH
TRBJ1-5	.	TRBV3-1/TRBV3-2	ASSQADSNQPQH
TRBJ2-1	.	TRBV6-5	ASRGGGGEDEQF
TRBJ2-7	.	TRBV7-3	ASSPLGVRAGGPSYEQY
TRBJ1-4	TRBD1	TRBV5-1	ASSLATGGGTNEKLF
TRBJ2-5	TRBD2	TRBV7-2	ASSFQRGSKETQY
TRBJ2-6	TRBD2	TRBV28	ASSLYRGGSGANVLT
TRBJ2-7	TRBD1	TRBV5-5	ASSLDQGQIIREQY
TRBJ1-1	TRBD1	TRBV2	ASSIRDRDPMNTEAF
TRBJ2-7	TRBD2	TRBV19	ASSGGLAGGTYEQY
TRBJ1-6	.	TRBV10-3	AINDAGSESPLH
TRBJ2-5	TRBD1	TRBV19	ASSPVKTGIETQY
TRBJ2-7	.	TRBV5-1	ASSLWAGVTYEQY
TRBJ1-5	TRBD1	TRBV19	ASSTGQGGSQPQH
TRBJ2-5	.	TRBV24-1	ATSGWEVETQY
TRBJ2-5	TRBD2	TRBV3-1/TRBV3-2	ASSLGTSRETQY
TRBJ2-1	TRBD2	TRBV5-4	ASSLSGGAHNEQF
TRBJ2-3	.	TRBV3-1/TRBV3-2	ASSQEGGSHPQY
TRBJ2-1	TRBD2	TRBV23-1	ASSQASREGLHEQF
TRBJ2-5	TRBD1	TRBV5-4	ASSDRDRFQQETQY
TRBJ1-4	.	TRBV19	ASTLASSYEKLF
TRBJ2-7	TRBD2	TRBV7-2	ASSPQLAGIGFEQY
TRBJ1-2	TRBD1	TRBV29-1	SAGSTGNYGYT
TRBJ1-6	TRBD1	TRBV27	ASSFWDRGNSPLH
TRBJ1-6	TRBD1	TRBV27	ASSLFDRGNSPLH
TRBJ1-6	TRBD1	TRBV27	ASQRTGVGNSPLH
TRBJ2-1	.	TRBV21-1	ASSKEEFSYNEQF
TRBJ2-1	TRBD1	TRBV24-1	ATSDHKDRGFDEQF
TRBJ2-7	TRBD1	TRBV7-2	ASSLEQGAGEQY
TRBJ2-7	TRBD2	TRBV7-2	ASSLAPAGNPYEQY
TRBJ1-2	TRBD1	TRBV28	ASSSGQTYGYT
TRBJ1-2	.	TRBV12-3/TRBV12-4	ASSLEGFYGYT
TRBJ2-3	TRBD1	TRBV18	ASSPGTGGVGADTQY
TRBJ2-2	TRBD2	TRBV10-1	ASSERSSGTNTGELF
TRBJ2-5	TRBD2	TRBV5-1	ASSSSPSGLRETQY
TRBJ2-7	TRBD1	TRBV24-1	ATSDLSGTGY
TRBJ2-1	.	TRBV12-3/TRBV12-4	ASTPDGAETLF
TRBJ1-1	.	TRBV7-2	ASSRRGGALNTEAF
TRBJ1-2	.	TRBV21-1	ASSGYRDSELYGYT
TRBJ2-7	.	TRBV28	ASRDFYEQY
TRBJ1-2	.	TRBV28	ASSFSGSLYYGYT
TRBJ1-2	TRBD1	TRBV5-4	ASSGKQGTDGYT
TRBJ1-5	.	TRBV6-5	ASRIQGHSNQPQH
TRBJ2-7	TRBD1	TRBV19	ASKPQGAGSYEQY
TRBJ2-3	.	TRBV3-1/TRBV3-2	ASRLVGGTQY
TRBJ2-3	TRBD2	TRBV10-1	ASSGFTSGDTDTQY
TRBJ2-7	.	TRBV5-6	ASSLVPGAYEQY
TRBJ2-5	.	TRBV18	ASSLNRDQETQY
TRBJ2-2	TRBD2	TRBV11-3	ASSRGTMGTGELF
TRBJ2-5	.	TRBV3-1/TRBV3-2	ASSQGTTLGETQY
TRBJ2-3	.	TRBV5-8	ASTFAIAADTDTQY
TRBJ1-5	TRBD1	TRBV6-5	ASSFDSGGSNQPQH
TRBJ2-1	.	TRBV21-1	ASSKAEKVAGEDHEQF
TRBJ1-3	.	TRBV14	ASSQDLFGGLISGNTIY